One and the same sample provided the 13 T cell receptor beta chains below, sequenced in a study of post-analysis software for immune sequencing data. Study observations and caveats: Relative to controls, patients had five TRBV segments at higher frequency, with TRBV5-6, TRBV5-1 and TRBV20-1 among these.

Which antigens these TCRs recognize remains unknown. Prepared libraries of TCR beta cDNA carried unique molecular identifiers. MiXCR, run by TCRdb on the PCR reads, gives a single entry per CDR3 protein. The sample consists of about 800,000 distinct CDR3 sequences, just under 30% of them appearing once. The sequenced sample was blood. These receptor sequences come from a girl aged 10-17 years with multiple sclerosis.

The chain combines TRBV20-1 with TRBJ2-3, with TRBD2 identical over 7 bases. This CDR3 contains 13 residues. From germline, CDR1 is DFQATT and CDR2 SNEGSKA (reference sequence). J gave up 6 bases and V 6 bases, and 9 bases lay outside the gene matches. DNA for the CDR3: TGCAGTGCGGGAGGGCCTGGGTGGGATACGCAGTATTTT. Translating it yields CSAGGPGWDTQYF.

This clonotype turned up a few times. The genes are TRBV7-2 and TRBJ2-3, with D unresolved. The V gene lost 4 bases and the J gene lost 4 bases, with 9 bases spanning the gap. The CDR3 totals 13 residues. The V gene's germline CDR1 is SGHTA and CDR2 FQGNSA. The chain's CDR3 is CASSSDEPDTQYF. The DNA of the CDR3 is TGTGCCAGCAGCTCCGACGAGCCAGATACGCAGTATTTT.

The CDR3, as DNA: TGCGCCAGCAGCTCCGGTGGGCGGGAGCGACAAGAGACCCAGTACTTC. Translating it yields CASSSGGRERQETQYF. The chain uses TRBV5-1 and TRBJ2-5; 7 bases are a match to TRBD2. V was clipped by 3 bases and J by 2 bases; unmatched bases: 10. Per germline, CDR1 SGHRS and CDR2 YFSETQ. The CDR3 has 16 amino acids.

This clonotype came up a few times. The chain couples TRBV12-3 or TRBV12-4 to TRBJ1-2; D gene unclear. This CDR3 is built from 14 residues. Trimming removed 3 bases at V and 1 base at J, with 9 bases between. DNA for the CDR3: TGTGCCAGCAGTTTTATCTCGTATAACTATGGCTACACCTTC. This codes for CASSFISYNYGYTF.

This chain links TRBV18 with TRBJ1-5; tentatively, D is TRBD1 (6 bases). This CDR3 region has 15 residues. V shed 1 base and J shed 7 bases, with 14 bases lying between them. Germline V gene lookup returns CDR1 KGHSH and CDR2 LQKENI. CDR3 DNA sequence: TGTGCCAGCTCACCACGAGACAGGTTCGAGCAGCCCCAGCATTTT. Protein product: CASSPRDRFEQPQHF.

The V call is TRBV15, the J call TRBJ2-7; TRBD1 is a possible D gene (5 bases). Germline V gives CDR1 LNHNV, CDR2 YYDKDF (reference sequence). V was trimmed by 0 bases and J by 1 base, leaving 13 bases between them. The CDR3 has 16 amino acids. The DNA of the CDR3 is TGTGCCACCAGCAGAGACAGGTTGACAGTGTCCTACGAGCAGTACTTC. It is translated as CATSRDRLTVSYEQYF.

This clonotype was picked up a small number of times. V usage is TRBV28 and J usage is TRBJ2-1, with D uncertain. The CDR3 sequence is 14 residues long. The ends were cut back, 3 bases at V and 0 bases at J, with 6 bases in the middle. Germline V CDR1 and CDR2: MDHEN, SYDVKM. CDR3 protein: CASSLWNSYNEQFF. The CDR3 region has the DNA TGTGCCAGCAGTTTGTGGAACTCCTACAATGAGCAGTTCTTC.

The chain couples TRBV13 to TRBJ2-5; D possibly corresponds to TRBD2 (6 bases). Per the germline V gene, CDR1 is PRHDT and CDR2 is FYEKMQ (reference sequence). Trimming cost V 5 bases and J 0 bases, with 25 bases left between them. The CDR3 is 19 residues long. CDR3 residues: CASSLNAQRERAHQETQYF. The CDR3 region has the DNA TGTGCCAGCAGCCTTAATGCCCAGCGCGAGCGGGCCCACCAAGAGACCCAGTACTTC.

Points on this clonotype: A read error may be the cause here, since a much bigger clone is one base away. CDR3 nucleotides: TGTGCCAGCAGTGAGGGGGATCATCCCCAGCATTTT. Translated, it gives CASSEGDHPQHF. The rearrangement joins TRBV6-1 to TRBJ1-5, with a tentative D call TRBD1 (5 bases). The germline gives CDR1 MNHNS, CDR2 SASEGT. CDR3 length: 12 residues.

This clonotype has only a few counts. The genes are TRBV5-5 and TRBJ2-1, with D unresolved. The CDR3 totals 14 residues. Germline V CDR1 and CDR2: SGHKS, YYEKEE (reference sequence). The V end was cut by 0 bases, the J end by 3 bases, with 7 bases between. Here the CDR3 reads CASSLGWGYNEQFF. For the CDR3, the DNA is TGTGCCAGCAGCTTGGGGTGGGGCTACAATGAGCAGTTCTTC.

This clonotype turned up a few times. V usage is TRBV6-1 and J usage is TRBJ2-2; 9 bases map to TRBD1. V lost 8 bases and J lost 3; bases outside the gene matches: 7. The CDR3 consists of 15 residues. Germline V gives CDR1 MNHNS, CDR2 SASEGT. The CDR3 DNA is TGTGCCAGCCAGGACAGGGGCCGGGACACCGGGGAGCTGTTTTTT. Translation gives CASQDRGRDTGELFF.

This clonotype has at least ten counts. The chain combines TRBV6-6 with TRBJ2-1, with TRBD2 identical over 11 bases. Germline CDR1 MNHNY, CDR2 SVGAGI (reference sequence). The CDR3 runs 15 residues. Trimming cost V 2 bases and J 4 bases; bases outside gene matches: 1. DNA for the CDR3: TGTGCCAGCAGTTACGGGACTAGCGGTTACAATGAGCAGTTCTTC. This translates into CASSYGTSGYNEQFF.

This clonotype was seen many times. The chain has TRBV12-3 or TRBV12-4 and TRBJ2-5; 7 bases align to TRBD2. The CDR3 contains 15 residues. J was trimmed by 1 base and V by 7 bases; bases with no gene match: 9. The DNA for the CDR3 is TGTGCCAGCACTCCCTGGGGCGGGGGCCAAGAGACCCAGTACTTC. It is translated as CASTPWGGGQETQYF.